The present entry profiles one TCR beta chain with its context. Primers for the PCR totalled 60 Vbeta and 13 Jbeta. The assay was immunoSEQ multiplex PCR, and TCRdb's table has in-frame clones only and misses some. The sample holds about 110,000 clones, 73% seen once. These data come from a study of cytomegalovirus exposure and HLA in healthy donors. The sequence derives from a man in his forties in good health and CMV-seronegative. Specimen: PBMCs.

CDR3 in DNA: TGTGCCAGCACAGAGGGGAGGGACACTGAAGCTTTCTTT. Its protein product is CASTEGRDTEAFF. The chain has TRBV7-5 and TRBJ1-1. TRBV7-5 is a pseudogene locus. This CDR3 is 13 amino acids long.